Each of the 20 T cell receptor beta chains below was sequenced from the same sample in a study of OX40 agonist ivuxolimab in advanced cancers. Clones were read by immunoSEQ multiplex PCR, and TCRdb kept only the in-frame ones, dropping some. The sample holds tens of thousands of clones, approximately 80% seen once. The sample was CD4+ or CD8+ T cells sorted from blood, taken in a trial of the OX40 agonist ivuxolimab. Receptor source: an adult with an advanced solid tumor such as melanoma, head and neck, liver or kidney cancer.

This clone was counted only a few times. This chain links TRBV11-1 with TRBJ1-1, with TRBD1 matching over 10 bases. The ends lost 5 bases at V and 2 bases at J; junction bases unmatched: 5. Per the germline V gene, CDR1 is SGHAT and CDR2 is FQDESV (reference sequence). The CDR3 consists of 15 residues. The CDR3 sequence is CASSPGQGVNTEAFF. DNA for the CDR3: TGTGCCAGCAGCCCAGGACAGGGGGTAAACACTGAAGCTTTCTTT.

This clone has at least ten counts. V gene TRBV14 combines with J gene TRBJ1-2; unclear D gene. Trimming shortened V by 0 bases and J by 4 bases, and 12 bases separated the two germline ends. The V gene's germline CDR1 is SGHDN and CDR2 FVKESK. This CDR3 has 15 amino acids. The CDR3 loop reads CASSQDSFAGYGYTF. CDR3 sequence (DNA): TGTGCCAGCAGCCAAGATAGCTTCGCAGGCTATGGCTACACCTTC.

The V call is TRBV9, the J call TRBJ2-2; weak D call: TRBD1 (6 bases). The V end was cut by 3 bases, the J end by 0 bases, with 15 bases between. CDR3 length: 17 residues. The V gene's germline CDR1 is SGDLS and CDR2 YYNGEE. DNA for the CDR3: TGTGCCAGCAGCGCGAATGTGGACAGTACGAACACCGGGGAGCTGTTTTTT. Translating gives CASSANVDSTNTGELFF. Full variable domain (rest looked up from reference TRBV9 and TRBJ2-2): DSGVTQTPKHLITATGQRVTLRCSPRSGDLSVYWYQQSLDQGLQFLIQYYNGEERAKGNILERFSAQQFPDLHSELNLSSLELGDSALYFCASSANVDSTNTGELFFGEGSRLTVL.

Comment on this clone: A much larger clonotype is one base distant, so this may be a read error. V and J are TRBV5-4 and TRBJ1-2; a weak D match, TRBD1 (5 bases). This CDR3 is built from 15 residues. The germline CDR1 and CDR2 sequences are SGHNT and YYREEE (reference sequence). V was trimmed by 4 bases and J by 4 bases, leaving 17 bases between them. CDR3 nucleotides: TGTGCCAGCAGCCCGGGGACCACTTCCCTCTATGGCTACACCTTC. This codes for CASSPGTTSLYGYTF. Full variable domain (rest looked up from reference TRBV5-4 and TRBJ1-2): ETGVTQSPTHLIKTRGQQVTLRCSSQSGHNTVSWYQQALGQGPQFIFQYYREEENGRGNFPPRFSGLQFPNYSSELNVNALELDDSALYLCASSPGTTSLYGYTFGSGTRLTVV.

The chain is built from TRBV4-1 and TRBJ2-5; D may be TRBD1 or TRBD2 (5 bases each). V was pared by 3 bases and J by 5 bases, with 10 bases between. CDR1 and CDR2 from the germline V gene are MGHRA and YSYEKL. This CDR3 contains 13 residues. CDR3 region: CASSHLAGETQYF. The CDR3 nucleotides are TGCGCCAGCAGCCACCTAGCAGGGGAGACCCAGTACTTC.

The chain couples TRBV19 to TRBJ1-6; TRBD1 matches 8 bases. From germline, CDR1 is LNHDA and CDR2 SQIVND (reference sequence). Trimming removed 9 bases from V and 10 bases from J; junction bases left unmatched: 5. This CDR3 is 12 amino acids long. DNA for the CDR3: TGTGCCAGCGGACAGGGAGGGTCACCCCTCCACTTT. Residues: CASGQGGSPLHF.

In this sample, this clone turned up a few times. The chain combines TRBV9 with TRBJ1-2; tentative D call: TRBD1 (5 bases). The CDR3 is 15 amino acids. V lost 3 bases and J lost 8, with 20 bases in between. The germline gives CDR1 SGDLS, CDR2 YYNGEE. The CDR3 region has the DNA TGTGCCAGCAGCGGCAACGGTTTGGGGCTATTCGGCTACACCTTC. Its translation is CASSGNGLGLFGYTF.

This clone was seen a few times. The V call is TRBV19, the J call TRBJ2-2; 9 bases map to TRBD1. CDR3 length: 15 amino acids. V was pared by 6 bases and J by 6 bases, with 8 bases of the junction left unmatched. Per germline, CDR1 LNHDA and CDR2 SQIVND (reference sequence). The CDR3 here is CASSPGQGWAGELFF. CDR3 nucleotides: TGTGCCAGTAGCCCGGGACAGGGTTGGGCCGGGGAGCTGTTTTTT.

The chain combines TRBV30 with TRBJ2-1, with 7 bases fitting TRBD2. This CDR3 is built from 14 residues. Germline V gene sequence: CDR1 GTSNPN, CDR2 SVGIG (reference sequence). V trimming: 5 bases; J trimming: 9 bases; junction bases outside the gene matches: 13. CDR3 in amino acids: CAWARGGNYGEQFF. Here the CDR3 DNA reads TGTGCCTGGGCGAGGGGAGGGAATTATGGTGAGCAGTTCTTC.

The CDR3 coding sequence is TGTGCCAGCAGCACCGTACAGGGAACAACTAATGAAAAACTGTTTTTT. This gives the protein CASSTVQGTTNEKLFF. The chain couples TRBV7-9 to TRBJ1-4, with D maybe TRBD1 (6 bases). The V end lost 5 bases, the J end lost 0 bases, and 13 bases lay between the germline ends. The CDR3 runs to 16 residues. Germline CDR1 is SEHNR and CDR2 is FQNEAQ (reference sequence).

The chain links TRBV19 to TRBJ2-1, with TRBD1 matching 8 bases. The CDR3 is 14 residues long. Germline V lookup: CDR1 LNHDA, CDR2 SQIVND (reference sequence). Trimming took 6 bases from V and 6 from J; bases not matched to a gene: 7. Here the CDR3 reads CASRQTGGGNEQFF. The CDR3 DNA sequence: TGTGCCAGTAGGCAAACAGGGGGAGGCAATGAGCAGTTCTTC. The full variable domain, completed using reference TRBV19 and TRBJ2-1, is DGGITQSPKYLFRKEGQNVTLSCEQNLNHDAMYWYRQDPGQGLRLIYYSQIVNDFQKGDIAEGYSVSREKKESFPLTVTSAQKNPTAFYLCASRQTGGGNEQFFGPGTRLTVL.

V is TRBV4-1 and J is TRBJ2-3; D is undetermined. Deletions cut 4 bases from V and 4 bases from J, with 15 bases between. The V gene's germline CDR1 is MGHRA and CDR2 YSYEKL. The CDR3 extends over 15 amino acids. This CDR3 is CASSRSERFADTQYF. The DNA of the CDR3 is TGCGCCAGCAGCCGGTCAGAGAGGTTCGCAGATACGCAGTATTTT.

A few counts support this clone. The genes are TRBV27 and TRBJ2-5; D is possibly TRBD2 (6 bases). V lost 2 bases and J lost 2, with 12 bases in between. The CDR3 spans 15 residues. CDR1 and CDR2 from the germline V gene are MNHEY and SMNVEV (reference sequence). CDR3 DNA sequence: TGTGCCAGCAGTTTAATGGGGGGTGAACAAGAGACCCAGTACTTC. Translated, it gives CASSLMGGEQETQYF.

The chain recombines TRBV4-3 with TRBJ1-1; D may be TRBD1 (5 bases). CDR3 size: 16 residues. V lost 0 bases to trimming and J lost 4 bases, with 15 bases between them. Germline V gene sequence: CDR1 LGHNA, CDR2 YSLEER. CDR3 region: CASSQDYGGLSTEAFF. The CDR3 DNA is TGCGCCAGCAGCCAAGATTATGGGGGGTTGAGCACTGAAGCTTTCTTT.

This clone was seen more than once but under ten times. The V call is TRBV2, the J call TRBJ2-7; D remains unclear. Trimming removed 4 bases from V and 4 bases from J, with 8 bases in between. This CDR3 has 12 amino acids. The V gene's germline CDR1 is SNHLY and CDR2 FYNNEI. The CDR3 spells CASSVGGYEQYV. The CDR3 bases are TGTGCCAGCAGTGTCGGCGGTTACGAGCAGTACGTC.

This sequence joins TRBV28 and TRBJ1-1, with D perhaps matching TRBD1 (5 bases). The CDR3 consists of 16 residues. Germline V gene lookup returns CDR1 MDHEN and CDR2 SYDVKM. V was shortened by 3 bases and J by 2 bases, with 16 bases between the two germline ends. CDR3 DNA sequence: TGTGCCAGCAGTTTGTTCGACAGTCCTAGTAACACTGAAGCTTTCTTT. Its protein product is CASSLFDSPSNTEAFF.

This chain links TRBV28 with TRBJ2-7, with 7 bases that match TRBD2. CDR1 and CDR2 from the germline V gene are MDHEN and SYDVKM. The trim removed 5 bases at V and 8 bases at J, leaving 9 bases unmatched. This CDR3 is built from 13 residues. The CDR3, as DNA: TGTGCCAGCAGTCCCCTTTCGGGGGGAAAGCAGTACTTC. Protein product: CASSPLSGGKQYF. The whole variable domain, filled in from reference TRBV28 and TRBJ2-7, reads DVKVTQSSRYLVKRTGEKVFLECVQDMDHENMFWYRQDPGLGLRLIYFSYDVKMKEKGDIPEGYSVSREKKERFSLILESASTNQTSMYLCASSPLSGGKQYFGPGTRLTVT.

This chain uses TRBV13 with TRBJ2-5, with 7 bases aligning to TRBD2. The CDR3 is 14 residues long. Germline-derived CDR1 and CDR2 are PRHDT and FYEKMQ (reference sequence). The junction had 8 bases not matched to a gene; V was cut back by 6 bases and J by 4 bases. The CDR3 protein is CASSLVTGGETQYF. The DNA of the CDR3 is TGTGCCAGCAGTTTGGTCACGGGGGGAGAGACCCAGTACTTC.

This chain uses TRBV11-3 with TRBJ2-3; D possibly corresponds to TRBD2 (7 bases). This CDR3 region has 16 residues. V was clipped by 5 bases and J by 5 bases, with 20 bases between them. Looked up from germline, CDR1 is SGHNT and CDR2 is YENEEA. Here the CDR3 reads CASSKDGGRVIDTQYF. Here the CDR3 DNA reads TGTGCCAGCAGCAAAGACGGGGGGCGCGTGATAGATACGCAGTATTTT.

The V call is TRBV11-2, the J call TRBJ2-5; 8 nucleotides match TRBD1. Germline CDR1 reads SGHAT; CDR2 reads FQNNGV. V was clipped by 7 bases and J by 6 bases; unmatched bases: 4. The CDR3 sequence is 12 residues long. The CDR3 DNA sequence: TGTGCCAGCACCGGACAGGGAAAGACCCAGTACTTC. It is translated as CASTGQGKTQYF.